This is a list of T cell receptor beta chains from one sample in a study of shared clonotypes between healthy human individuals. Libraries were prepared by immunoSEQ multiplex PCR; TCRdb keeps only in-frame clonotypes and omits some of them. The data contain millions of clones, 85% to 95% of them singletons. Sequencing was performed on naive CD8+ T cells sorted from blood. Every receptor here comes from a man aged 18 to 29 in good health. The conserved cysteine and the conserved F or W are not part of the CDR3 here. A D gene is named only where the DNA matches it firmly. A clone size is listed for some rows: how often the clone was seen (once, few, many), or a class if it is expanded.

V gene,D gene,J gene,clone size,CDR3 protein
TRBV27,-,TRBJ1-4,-,ASSAGYTNEKLF
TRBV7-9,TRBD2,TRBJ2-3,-,ASSPASRLAGPTDTQY
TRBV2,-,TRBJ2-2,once,ASTEGRGVVPNTGELF
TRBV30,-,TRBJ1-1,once,AWSDAPGSEAF
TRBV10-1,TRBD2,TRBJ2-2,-,ASSESSGRTGELF
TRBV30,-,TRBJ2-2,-,AWSVMGGTGELF
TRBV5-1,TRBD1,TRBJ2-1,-,ASSSTGTGSIRPYNEQF
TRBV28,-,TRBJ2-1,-,ASSLRGSYNEQF
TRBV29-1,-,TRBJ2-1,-,SVIIRETYNEQF
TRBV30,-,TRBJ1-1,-,AWSVTGTEAF
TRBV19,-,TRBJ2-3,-,ASSIVGVGTDTQY
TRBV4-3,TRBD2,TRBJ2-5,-,ASSPTGGSQETQY
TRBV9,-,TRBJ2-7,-,ASSVEAGVGRLTTYEQY
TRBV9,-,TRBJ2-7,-,ASSAWGAYEQY
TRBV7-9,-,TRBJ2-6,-,ASSLLQAEDVLT
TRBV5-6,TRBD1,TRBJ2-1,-,ASSLGTGLNEQF
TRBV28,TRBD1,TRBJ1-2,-,ASSFGTGRRT
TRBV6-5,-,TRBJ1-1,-,ASSYGEDTEAF
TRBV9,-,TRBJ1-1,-,ASSVEGNTEAF
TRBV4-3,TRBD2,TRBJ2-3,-,ASSPGLAVTDTQY
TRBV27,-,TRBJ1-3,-,ASSLGVGLGNTIY
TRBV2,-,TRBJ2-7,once,ASSAEGAPYEQY
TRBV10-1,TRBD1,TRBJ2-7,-,ASRDPGQGISSYEQY
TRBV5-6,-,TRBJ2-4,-,ASSSWDLAYIQY
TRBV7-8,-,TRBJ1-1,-,ASSLPVTGTASTEAF
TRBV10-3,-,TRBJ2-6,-,ATAGQPGANVLT
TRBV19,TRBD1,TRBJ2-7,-,ASSPGQFYEQY
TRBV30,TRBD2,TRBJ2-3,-,AWMPRGGHLLTDTQY
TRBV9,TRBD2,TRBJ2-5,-,ASSVVASGPAEGTQY
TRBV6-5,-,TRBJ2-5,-,ASMGGGQEETQY
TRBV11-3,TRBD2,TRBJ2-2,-,ASSLDGSGDMNTGELF
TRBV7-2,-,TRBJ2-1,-,ASSLAHSPYNEQF
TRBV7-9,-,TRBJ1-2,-,ASSPGAGMDGYT
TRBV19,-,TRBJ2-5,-,ASSVEISGGTQY
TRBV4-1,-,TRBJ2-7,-,ASSQGQVSSYEQY
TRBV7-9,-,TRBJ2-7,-,ASSTLSGFAYEQY
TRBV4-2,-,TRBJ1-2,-,ASSPGLLAQGYT
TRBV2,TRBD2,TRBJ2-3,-,ASSPSGSVDTQY
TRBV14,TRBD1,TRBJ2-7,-,ASRVTGGLSYEQY
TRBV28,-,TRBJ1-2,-,ASSLVDRLYGYT
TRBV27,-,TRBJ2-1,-,ASSPSGLAGRIEQF
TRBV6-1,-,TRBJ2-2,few,ASSEQATGELF
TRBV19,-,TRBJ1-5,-,ASSIDPYQPQH
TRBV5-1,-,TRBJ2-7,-,ASSFSREVVYEQY
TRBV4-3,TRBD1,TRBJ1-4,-,ASSQEPGQDFATNEKLF
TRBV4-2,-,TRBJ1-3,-,ASSLQRVQGDNTIY
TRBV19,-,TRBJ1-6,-,ASSPRESSYNSPLH